This T cell receptor beta chain was profiled in a study of regulatory T cells in long-lasting Graves disease (dated by TCRdb to 2020 to 2022). The study in broad terms: Newly diagnosed Graves' disease patients had taken antithyroid drugs for less than 3 months. Patients with persistent Graves' disease were compared with patients with newly diagnosed Graves' disease using TCR sequencing and RNA sequencing of peripheral blood. The study was registered as a clinical trial and conducted in China. A total of 33 samples underwent TCR sequencing: around 13 from persistent and about 20 from newly diagnosed Graves' disease patients. Overall study outcomes, separate from this receptor: Sequencing and analysis were restricted to the TCR beta chain. The authors acknowledged the small sample size as a limitation that may reduce accuracy. More public clonotypes were shared among persistent patients (roughly 2,700) than among newly diagnosed patients (approximately 930). The study examined only peripheral blood because the primary lesion, thyroid tissue, could not be accessed. Compared with newly diagnosed patients, persistent Graves' disease patients had lower TCR Shannon entropy and fewer highly expanded clones, which suggests clonal expansion.

This clonotype came up many times. No cognate antigen has been identified for it. No much larger clone is present one base from it, and per-base qualities are unavailable. Libraries came from multiplex PCR. Sequenced using an Illumina HiSeq 4000. CDR3 regions were amplified by Arm-PCR with iRepertoire HTBI primers to construct TCR beta libraries. Before sequencing, the PCR products underwent gel purification. On the authors' methods: A total of 62 TRBV and some 15 TRBJ segments were identified across samples and were used for gene usage analysis of CDR3 amino acid clonotypes. COPE and FqMerger were used to merge the filtered high-quality paired reads into contigs. Contigs were aligned with BLAST to IMGT TRBV, TRBD and TRBJ reference genes, and CDR3 was defined per IMGT. Clonotypes above 0.1% frequency were classified as highly expanded clones. Repertoire diversity was measured by Shannon entropy, and V-J evenness by the Gini coefficient. Clonotypes shared by more than one individual were considered public. The raw public reads went through TCRdb reprocessing: fastp at Q25, MiXCR clone calling, in-frame beta chains kept. Every distinct CDR3 protein forms one entry, paired with its most common genes and DNA. TCRdb, rather than the study authors, made the V and J calls. For this sample there are hundreds of thousands of distinct CDR3 sequences; 12% appear just once. The ten largest clones capture about 8.3% of the sample.

The intended sense of this specimen's time point label: newly diagnosed GD, antithyroid drugs for less than 3 months. For both TCR sequencing and RNA sequencing, RNA was extracted from PBMCs in TRIzol. The diagnosis of Graves' disease was made according to American Thyroid Association guidelines. Recruitment of patients was carried out at an endocrinology department in Xi'an, China. Each patient gave roughly 10 milliliters of peripheral blood, collected in an EDTA anticoagulant tube. Ficoll Paque Plus density gradient separation was used to isolate PBMCs, and no additional T cell sorting was done. An Agilent 2100 Bioanalyzer and agarose gel were used to check RNA quality, while a NanoDrop 2000 measured RNA concentration. These records were also assigned to another study, of T cells in Graves' hyperthyroidism and ophthalmopathy. The second study's authors report: Stable Graves' hyperthyroidism was defined as no progression to ophthalmopathy during 18 months of follow-up. The hyperthyroidism patients were between 18 and 65 years old and newly diagnosed, with a disease duration of less than 2 months. The study excluded patients with uncontrolled infections, other autoimmune diseases, pregnancy or lactation. Diagnoses were established on the basis of clinical symptoms, serum thyroxine and TRAb, thyroid ultrasound, and orbital computed tomography. A first-round RT-PCR of the TCR CDR3 used the HTBI primer set with the Qiagen OneStep RT-PCR kit. Blood samples also contained most of the expanded thyroid clonotypes (frequency above 0.001), which suggests that blood repertoires may reflect thyroid immune responses. In cross-validation, a model built on a 13 V-J signature told ophthalmopathy apart from stable hyperthyroidism with less than 90% sensitivity and about 81% specificity, and in testing the same model reached 80%/75%. In validation, progression to ophthalmopathy was predicted by the model with approximately 67% sensitivity and around 75% specificity, a median of roughly six months before onset. To identify TCR V-J signatures that set the groups apart, the researchers used a discovery cohort of about a hundred patients, made up of 40 to 45 with Graves' ophthalmopathy and some 60 with stable Graves' hyperthyroidism. Prospective prediction of ophthalmopathy was tested in an independent validation cohort consisting of some 18 hyperthyroidism patients and 15 to 17 patients who later progressed to ophthalmopathy. For training and testing, the 100 or so patients in the discovery cohort were randomly divided in a 7:3 ratio. Thyroid tissue and blood T-cell repertoires from over 5 Graves' hyperthyroidism patients were also compared in the study. After sampling, hyperthyroidism patients received methimazole starting at 30 mg daily, and ophthalmopathy patients received high-dose intravenous methylprednisolone. A second multiplex PCR round built the libraries, followed by size selection and purification. Libraries were sequenced paired-end with 100 bp reads on an Illumina HiSeq2000. SOAPnuke was used to process the raw data, with reads discarded if the reads contained adapters or uncalled bases, had a mean Phred below 15, or lacked an exact constant-primer or identifier match. COPE v1.2.5 was used to merge high-quality paired reads, and clonotypes were defined as unique nucleotide sequences. MiTCR v1.1 was used to align the clonotypes against IMGT TRBV, TRBD and TRBJ reference segments. Only V-J combinations with frequency above 0.0001, covering about 99% of repertoires, were analysed. A TCS score was defined as the ratio between F50 (clonal expansion) and ExV (chaos), using BLOSUM62-based TCRdist between CDR3 peptides within each V-J. Welch's t-statistics and random forest reduced roughly 530 V-J features to 10 to 15, which were used in a naive Bayes classifier (R e1071). Sample size was not statistically predetermined, and blinding of investigators to group allocation was not performed. TCR Vbeta CDR3 sequencing of approximately 140 peripheral blood samples (about 45 ophthalmopathy, approximately 80 hyperthyroidism and roughly 17 progressor patients) is reported in the paper.

The sequencing used peripheral blood mononuclear cells (PBMCs), collected at new diagnosis, from a patient treated with antithyroid drugs. This clonotype originated in a woman in her 30s with Graves disease. Donor details come from another sample of the same person, matched by shared clones.

DNA sequence: TGCGCCAGCAGCCTTAAGACAGTCTCGAACACCGGGGAGCTGTTTTTT. Its protein is CASSLKTVSNTGELFF. The chain was built from TRBV5-1 and TRBJ2-2; TRBD1 is a weak D gene call, 5 bases matching. V loses 4 bases of germline sequence and J loses 0 bases, and the interval between the two ends is 13 bases. The CDR3 holds 16 amino acids from the cysteine to the phenylalanine. Kept here is only the CDR3 DNA, which spans 48 bases and is read in frame from base 1. Per the germline V gene, SGHRS is the CDR1 and YFSETQ is the CDR2.